The 3 T cell receptor beta chains reported below all come from one sample, sequenced in a study of memory CD4+ T cells and cytomegalovirus serostatus. Sequencing used immunoSEQ multiplex PCR; TCRdb keeps in-frame clones, though not all of them. The sample shows 80,000 to 100,000 clones, about four fifths of them seen only once. Single viable CD3+CD4+CD8-CD45RO+ cells were sorted as the memory CD4+ T cells. Sequenced: memory CD4+ T cells from blood. The receptors were sampled from an adult in good health and CMV-seropositive.

The chain links TRBV10-3 to TRBJ2-1; D possibly corresponds to TRBD2 (7 bases). This CDR3 has 16 amino acids. The germline gives CDR1 ENHRY, CDR2 SYGVKD. V gave up 3 bases and J gave up 2 bases, with 14 bases separating them. CDR3 bases: TGTGCCATCAGTGACCGGGGGGCCGGGACCTACAATGAGCAGTTCTTC. It is translated as CAISDRGAGTYNEQFF.

The genes are TRBV29-1 and TRBJ1-2; 9 bases are shared with TRBD1. Germline V gives CDR1 SQVTM, CDR2 ANQGSEA. This CDR3 contains 12 residues. V shed 5 bases and J 6 bases; nucleotides not matched to a gene: 4. The CDR3 sequence: CSVSRTGDGYTF. In DNA, the CDR3 is TGCAGCGTTTCTAGGACAGGGGATGGCTACACCTTC.

Regarding this clone: Germline and junction disagree at one end, which may indicate a read error. The J gene is TRBJ2-5, the V gene TRBV7-7; D unclear. Germline values: CDR1 SSHAT, CDR2 FNYEAQ (reference sequence). The CDR3 is 15 amino acids. The CDR3 protein is CASSLVIPLQETQYF. In DNA form, the CDR3 reads TGTGCTAGCAGCTTAGTCATACCGCTGCAAGAGACCCAGTACTTC.